A single sample gave rise to the 28 T cell receptor beta chains below, sequenced in a study of cytomegalovirus exposure and HLA in healthy donors. Primers included in the PCR were 60 Vbeta and 13 Jbeta primers. Clones were sequenced by immunoSEQ multiplex PCR, and TCRdb holds only the in-frame ones, with some missing. The profile shows 120,000 or so clones, around 73% of them singletons. The sequenced material came from PBMCs. These receptors originate from a woman aged 40 to 50 in good health and CMV-seropositive.

The chain joins TRBV6-5 to TRBJ1-3; TRBD1 might be the D (6 bases). Trimming pared 3 bases from V and 3 bases from J, leaving 9 bases between. The CDR3 is made up of 14 amino acids. Germline-derived CDR1 and CDR2 are MNHEY and SVGAGI. CDR3 in amino acids: CASSYGQLGNTIYF. For the CDR3, the DNA is TGTGCCAGCAGTTATGGACAGCTTGGAAACACCATATATTTT.

The J gene is TRBJ2-7, the V gene TRBV7-2, with 13 bases lining up with TRBD2. There are 15 residues in the CDR3. J lost 5 bases, V lost 6 bases, and 7 bases had no gene match. Germline values: CDR1 SGHTA, CDR2 FQGNSA. The CDR3 nucleotides are TGTGCCAGCAGTTATGGACTAGCGGGGGAAGACGAGCAGTACTTC. Residues: CASSYGLAGEDEQYF.

This clone appeared once. The chain has TRBV2 and TRBJ2-5; tentatively, D is TRBD2 (6 bases). Trimming cost V 6 bases and J 5 bases, with 13 bases left between them. CDR1 and CDR2 (germline): SNHLY, FYNNEI. The CDR3 contains 13 residues. CDR3 coding DNA: TGTGCCAGCAGCGCTCGGGGGTCGGAGACCCAGTACTTC. This gives the protein CASSARGSETQYF.

The V gene is TRBV7-3, the J gene TRBJ1-2; 7 bases line up with TRBD1. CDR1 and CDR2 from the germline V gene are SGHTA and FQGTGA. V lost 5 bases and J lost 4; bases outside the gene matches: 4. This CDR3 comprises 13 residues. The CDR3 DNA is TGTGCCAGCAGCCGGGGACAGCTCTATGGCTACACCTTC. It encodes CASSRGQLYGYTF.

The chain couples TRBV10-2 to TRBJ1-2; the match to TRBD1 covers 10 bases. The germline V gene encodes CDR1 WSHSY and CDR2 SAAADI. V was pared by 7 bases and J by 0 bases, with 11 bases of the junction left unmatched. The length of the CDR3 is 17 residues. The CDR3 reads CASTPGQGYSANYGYTF. CDR3 DNA: TGCGCCAGCACCCCGGGACAGGGGTATTCAGCTAACTATGGCTACACCTTC.

The chain is built from TRBV5-4 and TRBJ1-1, with D possibly TRBD1 on 6 matching bases. Germline V lookup: CDR1 SGHNT, CDR2 YYREEE (reference sequence). CDR3 length: 17 amino acids. V was cut by 1 base and J by 1 base, with 17 bases left in between. CDR3 sequence reads: CASSLTGSGASNTEAFF. CDR3 in DNA: TGTGCCAGCAGCTTGACAGGGTCCGGGGCTTCGAACACTGAAGCTTTCTTT.

This chain connects TRBV6-1 to TRBJ2-3; possibly TRBD1 for D (5 bases). CDR1 and CDR2 (germline): MNHNS, SASEGT. V gave up 10 bases and J gave up 4 bases, with 12 bases separating them. There are 12 residues in the CDR3. The CDR3 reads CAITGDPDTQYF. The CDR3 bases are TGTGCCATTACAGGAGATCCAGATACGCAGTATTTT.

J is TRBJ2-7 and V is TRBV27; TRBD1 agrees at 9 bases. CDR3 length: 13 residues. V shed 6 bases, J shed 3 bases, and the junction held 3 bases outside the gene matches. CDR1 is MNHEY and CDR2 is SMNVEV in the germline V gene (reference sequence). CDR3 in DNA: TGTGCCAGCAGCCCGGGACAGGGCTACGAGCAGTACTTC. Its protein product is CASSPGQGYEQYF.

The rearrangement joins TRBV13 to TRBJ2-5; a weak D match, TRBD2 (5 bases). Per the germline V gene, CDR1 is PRHDT and CDR2 is FYEKMQ (reference sequence). V was pared by 4 bases and J by 2 bases, with 11 bases between. This CDR3 is built from 14 residues. CDR3 in DNA: TGTGCCAGCAGCTCCGAGGGTCTTCAAGAGACCCAGTACTTC. It specifies CASSSEGLQETQYF.

Only a few counts were recorded for this clone. The V call is TRBV19, the J call TRBJ1-2, with TRBD1 matching over 9 bases. Germline CDR1 LNHDA, CDR2 SQIVND (reference sequence). V trimming: 5 bases; J trimming: 1 base; junction bases outside the gene matches: 8. The CDR3 runs 16 residues. The CDR3 DNA is TGTGCCAGTAGTCCCGCCGGGACAGGGTTTAACTATGGCTACACCTTC. Protein sequence: CASSPAGTGFNYGYTF.

V gene TRBV25-1 combines with J gene TRBJ2-5; no definite D call. The J call could be wrong; TRBJ2-7 is a better fit for the DNA end. This CDR3 comprises 12 residues. Germline CDR1 and CDR2: MGHDK and SYGVNS. CDR3 sequence (DNA): TGTGCCAGCACCACCCCACTCTACGAGCAGTACTTC. It yields the protein CASTTPLYEQYF.

V usage is TRBV7-8 and J usage is TRBJ1-1; D is unclear. Per germline, CDR1 SGHVS and CDR2 FQNEAQ. This CDR3 has 14 amino acids. With 1 base removed from V and 10 bases from J, the gap between germline ends came to 16 bases. CDR3 amino acids: CASSLGRSQVRAFF. As DNA, the CDR3 is TGTGCCAGCAGCTTAGGACGCTCGCAGGTGCGAGCTTTCTTT. Filled out from reference TRBV7-8 and TRBJ1-1, the complete variable domain reads GAGVSQSPRYKVAKRGQDVALRCDPISGHVSLFWYQQALGQGPEFLTYFQNEAQLDKSGLPSDRFFAERPEGSVSTLKIQRTQQEDSAVYLCASSLGRSQVRAFFGQGTRLTVV.

V gene TRBV15 combines with J gene TRBJ1-1; 7 bases match TRBD1. The CDR3 contains 13 residues. Germline loops: CDR1 LNHNV, CDR2 YYDKDF (reference sequence). J was trimmed by 11 bases and V by 5 bases; bases with no gene match: 11. The CDR3 DNA is TGTGCCACCAGCGTCCGGGACAGAGAGGTGGCTTTCTTT. Its translation is CATSVRDREVAFF.

This chain uses TRBV5-4 with TRBJ1-6, with D perhaps TRBD1 (6 bases). In germline, CDR1 is SGHNT, CDR2 YYREEE (reference sequence). The CDR3 runs to 15 residues. V shed 4 bases and J shed 7 bases, with 15 bases lying between them. The DNA of the CDR3 is TGTGCCAGCAGCAGACGGGCAGGGGAGAATTCACCCCTCCACTTT. Its translation is CASSRRAGENSPLHF.

V is TRBV18 and J is TRBJ1-4; a weak D match, TRBD1 (6 bases). Trimming stripped 6 bases from V and 8 bases from J, with 13 bases between. The CDR3 is made up of 13 amino acids. The germline gives CDR1 KGHSH, CDR2 LQKENI. In nucleotides, the CDR3 is TGTGCCAGCTCCCGGGGGGCGCAGGAAAAACTGTTTTTT. Translated: CASSRGAQEKLFF.

The chain employs TRBV27 and TRBJ1-1, with a weak D call TRBD1 (6 bases). The germline V gene has CDR1 MNHEY and CDR2 SMNVEV (reference sequence). The CDR3 contains 14 residues. The V and J ends lost 5 bases and 8 bases respectively, with 18 bases between them. The CDR3 sequence is CASSRQDDPREAFF. CDR3 nucleotide sequence: TGTGCCAGCAGTAGACAGGACGACCCCCGAGAAGCTTTCTTT.

The J gene is TRBJ1-2, the V gene TRBV2; no clear D gene. Trimming pared 7 bases from V and 0 bases from J, leaving 15 bases between. CDR3 length equals 15 residues. Germline-derived CDR1 and CDR2 are SNHLY and FYNNEI. CDR3 protein: CASIIGDASNYGYTF. In nucleotides, the CDR3 is TGTGCCAGCATCATAGGAGACGCCTCTAACTATGGCTACACCTTC.

J is TRBJ1-6 and V is TRBV9; D not resolved. Per germline, CDR1 SGDLS and CDR2 YYNGEE. V was clipped by 3 bases and J by 9 bases, with 19 bases between them. There are 16 residues in the CDR3. CDR3 bases: TGTGCCAGCAGCGCAGAGGCCCTGGCCTCGGGTTCACCCCTCCACTTT. Encoded protein: CASSAEALASGSPLHF.

The V call is TRBV27, the J call TRBJ2-1; a weak D match, TRBD1 (6 bases). The germline V gene has CDR1 MNHEY and CDR2 SMNVEV (reference sequence). Deletions cut 8 bases from V and 2 bases from J, with 13 bases between. The CDR3 sequence is 14 residues long. CDR3 sequence: CASGLTGAYNEQFF. CDR3 DNA: TGTGCCAGCGGCTTGACAGGCGCCTACAATGAGCAGTTCTTC.

The CDR3, as DNA: TGTGCCAGCTCACCAGGCGGATCCAACACCGGGGAGCTGTTTTTT. Translated, it gives CASSPGGSNTGELFF. The genes are TRBV18 and TRBJ2-2, with no clear D. The V gene lost 2 bases and the J gene lost 2 bases, with 9 bases spanning the gap. Per germline, CDR1 KGHSH and CDR2 LQKENI. The CDR3 extends over 15 amino acids.

This chain joins TRBV6-6 and TRBJ1-6, with TRBD1 matching 7 bases. Germline-derived CDR1 and CDR2 are MNHNY and SVGAGI (reference sequence). After removal of 10 bases from V and 0 bases from J, the junction contained 9 bases not matched to a gene. The CDR3 loop spans 16 amino acids. The CDR3 reads CATKDRSSSYNSPLHF. In nucleotides, the CDR3 is TGTGCCACCAAGGACAGGTCGAGCTCCTATAATTCACCCCTCCACTTT.

The chain has TRBV6-5 and TRBJ1-1; TRBD1 matches at 8 bases. This CDR3 comprises 13 residues. Germline-derived CDR1 and CDR2 are MNHEY and SVGAGI. V lost 8 bases and J lost 7; bases outside the gene matches: 9. Written as DNA, the CDR3 is TGTGCCAGCGGTATACAGGGGGGGAATGAAGCTTTCTTT. It encodes CASGIQGGNEAFF.

The chain is built from TRBV6-5 and TRBJ1-2; the D gene is possibly TRBD1 (5 bases). Trimming removed 6 bases at V and 5 bases at J, with 13 bases between. This CDR3 has 13 residues. CDR1 and CDR2 (germline): MNHEY, SVGAGI. CDR3 region: CASRPAGSYGYTF. The CDR3 DNA follows: TGTGCCAGCAGACCCGCAGGGTCGTATGGCTACACCTTC.

The chain carries TRBV5-1 and TRBJ1-1; 7 nucleotides align to TRBD1. This CDR3 is 13 amino acids long. V lost 2 bases and J lost 5; bases outside the gene matches: 3. CDR1 is SGHRS and CDR2 is YFSETQ in the germline V gene. The DNA of the CDR3 is TGCGCCAGCAGCTTTGACAGGGAGACTGAAGCTTTCTTT. Encoded protein: CASSFDRETEAFF.

The chain carries TRBV14 and TRBJ1-1; D is ambiguous. The CDR3 runs 14 residues. The germline gives CDR1 SGHDN, CDR2 FVKESK. Trimming shortened V by 1 base and J by 5 bases, and 11 bases separated the two germline ends. The CDR3 region is CASSQGGRGTEAFF. The CDR3 DNA reads TGTGCCAGCAGCCAAGGCGGGCGGGGTACTGAAGCTTTCTTT.

This clone was recorded a few times. The V gene is TRBV4-3, the J gene TRBJ1-2; 8 bases are a match to TRBD1. Germline V gene data show CDR1 as LGHNA and CDR2 as YSLEER. This CDR3 has 17 residues. With 3 bases clipped from V and 4 bases from J, the junction kept 13 bases outside the gene matches. The CDR3 region is CASSQDPGQADFYGYTF. For the CDR3, the DNA is TGCGCCAGCAGCCAGGATCCGGGACAGGCCGATTTCTATGGCTACACCTTC.

CDR3 residues: CASSGAGTGRGYEQYF. CDR3 bases: TGTGCCAGTAGTGGGGCCGGGACCGGACGGGGGTACGAGCAGTACTTC. The chain uses TRBV19 and TRBJ2-7, with D maybe TRBD2 (6 bases). There are 16 residues in the CDR3. V was trimmed by 5 bases and J by 4 bases, leaving 21 bases between them. The germline V gene has CDR1 LNHDA and CDR2 SQIVND (reference sequence).

V is TRBV5-1 and J is TRBJ2-5, with 7 bases aligning to TRBD1. V shed 4 bases and J 7 bases; nucleotides not matched to a gene: 10. CDR1 SGHRS and CDR2 YFSETQ come from the germline V gene. The CDR3 totals 14 residues. DNA for the CDR3: TGCGCCAGCAGCCCCGGGACAGCCCTCGGGACCCAGTACTTC. Translation gives CASSPGTALGTQYF.